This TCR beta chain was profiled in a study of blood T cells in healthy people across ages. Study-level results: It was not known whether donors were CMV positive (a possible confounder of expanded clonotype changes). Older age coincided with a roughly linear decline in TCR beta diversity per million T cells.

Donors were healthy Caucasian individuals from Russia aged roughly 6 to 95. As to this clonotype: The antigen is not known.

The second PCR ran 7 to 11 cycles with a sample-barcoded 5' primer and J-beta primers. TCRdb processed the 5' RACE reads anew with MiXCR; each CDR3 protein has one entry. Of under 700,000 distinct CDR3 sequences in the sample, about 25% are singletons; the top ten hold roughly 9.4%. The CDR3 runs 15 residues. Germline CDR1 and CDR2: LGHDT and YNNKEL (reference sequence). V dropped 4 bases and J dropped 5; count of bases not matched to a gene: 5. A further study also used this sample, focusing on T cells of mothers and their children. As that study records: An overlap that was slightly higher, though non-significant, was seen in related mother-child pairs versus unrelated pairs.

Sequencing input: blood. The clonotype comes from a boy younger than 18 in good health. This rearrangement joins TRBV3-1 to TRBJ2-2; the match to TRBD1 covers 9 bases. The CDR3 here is CASSLGGTGTGELFF. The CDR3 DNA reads TGTGCCAGCAGCCTTGGAGGGACAGGGACCGGGGAGCTGTTTTTT.